At least ten counts were recorded for the clone carrying this T cell receptor (beta chain). What it binds is not known. The CDR3 has 12 residues. Trimming stripped 5 bases from V and 7 bases from J, with 11 bases between. Per germline, CDR1 SEHNR and CDR2 FQNEAQ (reference sequence). TCRdb re-derived calls from the reads in MiXCR, one entry per CDR3 protein. The table lists around 450,000 distinct CDR3 sequences, 10% to 12% of them singletons. The sample originates from a study of T cell repertoires in cytomegalovirus infection. Findings of the study overall: Cumulative public TCR beta family frequency identified CMV carriers with the relevant HLA.

This receptor was obtained from a human donor in good health (CMV status not recorded). Some clones in this sample may be carry-over from other donors' samples. The source material was PBMCs. V is TRBV7-9 and J is TRBJ2-5; no reliable D call. CDR3 sequence (DNA): TGTGCCAGCAGCCCCGACTGGGGGACCCAGTACTTC. It specifies CASSPDWGTQYF.